These 25 T cell receptor beta chains were sequenced from one sample in a study of shared clonotypes between healthy human individuals. TCRdb keeps only in-frame clones here, not all; method: immunoSEQ multiplex PCR. The data show 470,000 or so clones, approximately 80% seen once. Sequencing was performed on PBMCs. These receptors were taken from a woman in her 40s in good health. Some clones in this sample may be carry-over from other donors' samples.

The chain couples TRBV13 to TRBJ2-5; D is perhaps TRBD1 (5 bases). Trimming took off 4 bases at V and 6 bases at J, with 15 bases between the two ends. The CDR3 runs to 14 residues. Germline lookup yields CDR1 PRHDT and CDR2 FYEKMQ (reference sequence). The CDR3 region is CASSSLQAGKTQYF. Written as DNA, the CDR3 is TGTGCCAGCAGCTCCTTACAGGCAGGAAAGACCCAGTACTTC.

This clone was found a few times. The chain recombines TRBV19 with TRBJ2-6; D not resolved. Trimming took off 8 bases at V and 0 bases at J, with 8 bases between the two ends. CDR1 is LNHDA, CDR2 SQIVND, per germline (reference sequence). The CDR3 spans 14 residues. CDR3 sequence (DNA): TGTGCCAGTTCCCCCATCTCTGGGGCCAACGTCCTGACTTTC. Translating gives CASSPISGANVLTF.

The chain combines TRBV5-5 with TRBJ2-3; D not certain. Germline assignment: CDR1 SGHKS and CDR2 YYEKEE (reference sequence). CDR3 length: 16 amino acids. Trimming removed 0 bases from V and 2 bases from J, with 13 bases in between. The DNA of the CDR3 is TGTGCCAGCAGCTTGGCCGTTTCGAGGCTCACAGATACGCAGTATTTT. It codes for CASSLAVSRLTDTQYF.

This chain links TRBV6-5 with TRBJ2-7, with D maybe TRBD2 (5 bases). The CDR3 consists of 13 residues. V dropped 6 bases and J dropped 2 bases, with 11 bases sitting between them. CDR1 MNHEY and CDR2 SVGAGI come from the germline V gene. The DNA for the CDR3 is TGTGCCAGCAGCTTGGAGGCCACCTACGAGCAGTACTTC. This encodes CASSLEATYEQYF.

As to this clone: A clone one base away is much larger, so this may be a read error. This sequence joins TRBV6-5 and TRBJ2-2; possibly TRBD1 or TRBD2 for D (5 bases each). Germline loops: CDR1 MNHEY, CDR2 SVGAGI. CDR3 length equals 13 residues. Trimming removed 6 bases from V and 0 bases from J, with 5 bases in between. The CDR3 region is CASRGPNTGELFF. The CDR3 DNA is TGTGCCAGCAGGGGACCGAACACCGGGGAGCTGTTTTTT.

The chain carries TRBV5-6 and TRBJ1-2; D not resolved. The CDR3 spans 14 residues. Germline V gives CDR1 SGHDT, CDR2 YYEEEE. Trimming cost V 4 bases and J 5 bases, with 15 bases left between them. The CDR3 spells CASSPDGSWYGYTF. Written as DNA, the CDR3 is TGTGCCAGCAGCCCGGATGGGTCATGGTATGGCTACACCTTC.

In this sample, this clone turned up once. The rearrangement joins TRBV5-1 to TRBJ2-5; 8 bases are a match to TRBD2. The CDR3 has 15 amino acids. The germline V gene encodes CDR1 SGHRS and CDR2 YFSETQ. The V and J ends lost 3 bases and 4 bases, in that order; junction bases with no gene match: 8. In DNA, the CDR3 is TGCGCCAGCAGCTGGGGGGCAGCGGGAGCAGAGACCCAGTACTTC. Its translation is CASSWGAAGAETQYF.

Here the CDR3 reads CASSGRDMNTEAFF. DNA for the CDR3: TGTGCCAGCAGTGGCAGGGATATGAACACTGAAGCTTTCTTT. The V call is TRBV28, the J call TRBJ1-1; a possible D gene is TRBD1 (5 bases). The CDR3 is 14 residues long. V lost 5 bases to trimming and J lost 0 bases, with 10 bases between them. Germline assignment: CDR1 MDHEN and CDR2 SYDVKM.

The chain is built from TRBV9 and TRBJ1-2; D gene uncertain. This CDR3 spans 16 amino acids. V was cut by 2 bases and J by 4 bases, with 18 bases left in between. Germline V gives CDR1 SGDLS, CDR2 YYNGEE. The CDR3 region has the DNA TGTGCCAGCAGCGTCCTACCTCGGGGAGGCGGCTATGGCTACACCTTC. Protein product: CASSVLPRGGGYGYTF.

The rearrangement uses TRBV27 and TRBJ2-1, with D unclear. The ends were cut back, 2 bases at V and 4 bases at J, with 9 bases in the middle. CDR3 length: 14 amino acids. Germline V gene lookup returns CDR1 MNHEY and CDR2 SMNVEV (reference sequence). Written as DNA, the CDR3 is TGTGCCAGCAGTTTACCATACCCGTACAATGAGCAGTTCTTC. It specifies CASSLPYPYNEQFF.

The chain uses TRBV19 and TRBJ2-7, with D tentatively TRBD2 (5 bases). The V end lost 3 bases, the J end lost 0 bases, and 9 bases lay between the germline ends. Germline V gives CDR1 LNHDA, CDR2 SQIVND (reference sequence). CDR3 length: 14 residues. The CDR3 DNA follows: TGTGCCAGTAGTATCGCTAGCAGCTCCTACGAGCAGTACTTC. Amino acid sequence: CASSIASSSYEQYF.

The rearrangement uses TRBV11-2 and TRBJ2-3, with D unresolved. CDR3 length equals 13 residues. Germline CDR1 SGHAT, CDR2 FQNNGV. V lost 1 base and J 4 bases, leaving 6 bases between the germline ends. CDR3: CASSLVRADTQYF. CDR3 nucleotide sequence: TGTGCCAGCAGCTTAGTGAGAGCAGATACGCAGTATTTT.

This chain joins TRBV28 and TRBJ2-1; 7 bases fit TRBD2. Trimming removed 6 bases from V and 12 bases from J; junction bases left unmatched: 5. CDR1 is MDHEN and CDR2 is SYDVKM in the germline V gene. The CDR3 consists of 11 residues. CDR3 DNA sequence: TGTGCCAGCAGGGAGCGGGACTGGCAGTTCTTC. Encoded protein: CASRERDWQFF.

A few counts support this clone. V gene TRBV10-1 combines with J gene TRBJ2-1; D unclear. This CDR3 comprises 13 residues. Germline V gives CDR1 WNHNN, CDR2 SYGVQD (reference sequence). Trimming removed 6 bases at V and 4 bases at J, with 10 bases between. CDR3 DNA: TGCGCCAGCAGCTCCATGATATACAATGAGCAGTTCTTC. It translates to CASSSMIYNEQFF.

The V gene is TRBV15, the J gene TRBJ2-5; D is perhaps TRBD1 (6 bases). V was pared by 5 bases and J by 5 bases, with 18 bases between. Germline CDR1 LNHNV, CDR2 YYDKDF (reference sequence). The CDR3 sequence is 15 residues long. The CDR3 here is CATSGPGVWVETQYF. The CDR3 bases are TGTGCCACCAGCGGGCCAGGGGTATGGGTGGAGACCCAGTACTTC.

The rearrangement uses TRBV28 and TRBJ2-1, with 8 bases identical to TRBD1. J lost 7 bases, V lost 4 bases, and 9 bases had no gene match. CDR3 length equals 15 residues. Germline values: CDR1 MDHEN, CDR2 SYDVKM. As DNA, the CDR3 is TGTGCCAGCAGTTCAGTAGACAGGGGTGGGAATGAGCAGTTCTTC. It is translated as CASSSVDRGGNEQFF.

The rearrangement joins TRBV7-9 to TRBJ2-5; D may be TRBD1 (5 bases). Germline loops: CDR1 SEHNR, CDR2 FQNEAQ (reference sequence). Trimming stripped 2 bases from V and 5 bases from J, with 15 bases between. The CDR3 is made up of 15 amino acids. For the CDR3, the DNA is TGTGCCAGCAGCTTACAGGGTGAGGTCTGGGAGACCCAGTACTTC. This codes for CASSLQGEVWETQYF.

The chain uses TRBV2 and TRBJ2-2; 7 nucleotides align to TRBD2. Germline values: CDR1 SNHLY, CDR2 FYNNEI. This CDR3 contains 16 residues. After removal of 4 bases from V and 1 base from J, the junction contained 6 bases not matched to a gene. The CDR3 region is CASSGGGGRNTGELFF. Here the CDR3 DNA reads TGTGCCAGCAGTGGGGGTGGCGGGAGGAACACCGGGGAGCTGTTTTTT.

V and J are TRBV4-3 and TRBJ2-3, with unresolved D. Trimming took off 0 bases at V and 4 bases at J, with 5 bases between the two ends. Germline CDR1 is LGHNA and CDR2 is YSLEER. The CDR3 is 13 amino acids. The CDR3 nucleotides are TGCGCCAGCAGCCAAGATTTGGCAGATACGCAGTATTTT. This sequence encodes CASSQDLADTQYF.

Here the CDR3 DNA reads TGTGCCATCAGAGACTCTAGCGGGAGTTCGAAAGAGACCCAGTACTTC. Its protein product is CAIRDSSGSSKETQYF. V is TRBV10-3 and J is TRBJ2-5; the match to TRBD2 covers 10 bases. Germline trimming cut 6 bases from V and 3 bases from J; bases unmatched to any gene: 10. CDR3 length equals 16 residues. Germline loops: CDR1 ENHRY, CDR2 SYGVKD.

Here the CDR3 DNA reads TGTGCCAGCAGCACATCACAGGGGGAAGGAATCGATGGCTACACCTTC. This gives the protein CASSTSQGEGIDGYTF. The V and J genes are TRBV5-6 and TRBJ1-2; 8 bases fit TRBD1. CDR1 SGHDT and CDR2 YYEEEE come from the germline V gene. This CDR3 is 16 amino acids long. Losses at the gene ends were 4 bases for V and 6 bases for J; bases not matched to a gene: 14.

V gene TRBV5-4 combines with J gene TRBJ2-2, with 11 nucleotides matching TRBD2. CDR1 is SGHNT and CDR2 is YYREEE in the germline V gene (reference sequence). CDR3 size: 16 residues. V was clipped by 3 bases and J by 6 bases; unmatched bases: 7. CDR3 region: CASSSITSGRSGELFF. CDR3 sequence (DNA): TGTGCCAGCAGCTCGATAACTAGCGGGAGATCCGGGGAGCTGTTTTTT.

This clone was seen many times. The J gene is TRBJ2-3, the V gene TRBV4-2, with 9 positions matching TRBD2. The V gene end was trimmed by 0 bases and the J gene end by 7 bases; junction bases not matched to a gene: 11. The CDR3 sequence is 17 residues long. CDR1 LGHNA and CDR2 YNFKEQ come from the germline V gene. This CDR3 is CASSQEVVSGSWYTQYF. The CDR3 region has the DNA TGTGCCAGCAGCCAAGAAGTGGTTAGCGGGAGTTGGTATACGCAGTATTTT.

The chain carries TRBV29-1 and TRBJ1-6; no clear D. Germline V gene sequence: CDR1 SQVTM, CDR2 ANQGSEA. V lost 6 bases to trimming and J lost 6 bases, with 18 bases between them. This CDR3 is built from 15 residues. CDR3: CSVSLGRAGNSPLHF. CDR3 DNA sequence: TGCAGCGTCAGTTTAGGGAGGGCCGGTAATTCACCCCTCCACTTT.

CDR3: CAWSRSTNEKLFF. The DNA of the CDR3 is TGTGCCTGGAGTAGGAGTACTAATGAAAAACTGTTTTTT. The chain links TRBV30 to TRBJ1-4; no clear D. Looked up from germline, CDR1 is GTSNPN and CDR2 is SVGIG (reference sequence). CDR3 length: 13 residues. The germline V and J ends were trimmed by 2 bases and 2 bases, with 6 bases remaining between them.